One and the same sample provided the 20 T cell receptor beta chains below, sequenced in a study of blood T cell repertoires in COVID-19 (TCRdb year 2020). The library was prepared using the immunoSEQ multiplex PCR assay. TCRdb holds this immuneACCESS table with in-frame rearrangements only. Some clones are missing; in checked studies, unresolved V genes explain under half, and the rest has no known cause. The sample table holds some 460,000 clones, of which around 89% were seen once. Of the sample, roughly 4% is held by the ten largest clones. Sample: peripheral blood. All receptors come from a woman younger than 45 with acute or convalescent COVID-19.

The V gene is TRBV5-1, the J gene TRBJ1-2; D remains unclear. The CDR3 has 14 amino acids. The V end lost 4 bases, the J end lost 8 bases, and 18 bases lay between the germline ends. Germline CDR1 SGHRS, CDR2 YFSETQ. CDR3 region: CASSREAAFFGYTF. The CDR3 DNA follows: TGCGCCAGCAGCCGGGAGGCCGCTTTTTTCGGCTACACCTTC.

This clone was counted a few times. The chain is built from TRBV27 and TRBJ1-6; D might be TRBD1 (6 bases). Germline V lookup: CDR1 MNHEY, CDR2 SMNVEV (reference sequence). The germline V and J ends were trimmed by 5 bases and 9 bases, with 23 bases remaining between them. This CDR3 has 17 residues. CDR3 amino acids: CASSTTERRGGGSPLHF. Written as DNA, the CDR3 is TGTGCCAGCAGTACGACAGAACGCAGGGGTGGAGGTTCACCCCTCCACTTT.

CDR3 residues: CASSLVITGGSSGYTF. The CDR3 nucleotides read TGCGCCAGCAGCTTGGTTATTACAGGGGGCTCAAGTGGCTACACCTTC. The genes are TRBV5-1 and TRBJ1-2; 9 bases line up with TRBD1. V was pared by 0 bases and J by 7 bases, with 10 bases of the junction left unmatched. CDR1 and CDR2 (germline): SGHRS, YFSETQ. This CDR3 is 16 amino acids long.

CDR3 DNA sequence: TGTGCCACCAGTGATCCCTCCGGGACAGGGGACTACACCTTC. As protein: CATSDPSGTGDYTF. The rearrangement joins TRBV24-1 to TRBJ1-2; 10 bases match TRBD1. The CDR3 has 14 amino acids. CDR1 and CDR2 from the germline V gene are KGHDR and SFDVKD. J gave up 10 bases and V 3 bases, and 7 bases lay outside the gene matches.

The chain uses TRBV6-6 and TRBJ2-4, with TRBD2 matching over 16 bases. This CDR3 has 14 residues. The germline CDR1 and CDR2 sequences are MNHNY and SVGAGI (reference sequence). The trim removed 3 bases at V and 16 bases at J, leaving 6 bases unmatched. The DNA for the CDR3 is TGTGCCAGCAGTTATACCGGGACTAGCGGGGGGGCTTACTTC. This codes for CASSYTGTSGGAYF.

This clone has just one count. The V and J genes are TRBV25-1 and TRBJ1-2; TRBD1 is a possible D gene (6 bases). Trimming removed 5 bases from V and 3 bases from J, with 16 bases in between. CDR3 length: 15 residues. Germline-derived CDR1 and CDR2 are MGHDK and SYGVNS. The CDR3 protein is CASSPQDSAYYGYTF. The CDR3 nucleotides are TGTGCCAGCAGTCCTCAGGACAGCGCTTACTATGGCTACACCTTC.

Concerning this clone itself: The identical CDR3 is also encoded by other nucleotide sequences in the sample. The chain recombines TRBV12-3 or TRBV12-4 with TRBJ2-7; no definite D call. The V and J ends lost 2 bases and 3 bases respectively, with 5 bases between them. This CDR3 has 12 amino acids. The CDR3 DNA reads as TGTGCCAGCAGTTTACGGAGCTACGAGCAGTACTTC. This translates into CASSLRSYEQYF.

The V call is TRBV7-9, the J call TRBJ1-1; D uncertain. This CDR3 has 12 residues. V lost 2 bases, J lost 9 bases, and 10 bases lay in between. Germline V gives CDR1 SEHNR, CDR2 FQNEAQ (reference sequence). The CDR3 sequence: CASSLSGRQAFF. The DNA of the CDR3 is TGTGCCAGCAGCTTATCAGGTCGTCAAGCTTTCTTT.

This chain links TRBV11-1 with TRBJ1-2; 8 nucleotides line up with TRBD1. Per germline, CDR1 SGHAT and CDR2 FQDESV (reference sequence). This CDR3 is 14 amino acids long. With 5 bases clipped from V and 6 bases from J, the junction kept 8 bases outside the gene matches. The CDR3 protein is CASSLTDRGHGYTF. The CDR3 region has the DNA TGTGCCAGCAGCCTGACCGACAGGGGCCATGGCTACACCTTC.

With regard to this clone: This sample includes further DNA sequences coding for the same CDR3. CDR3 sequence reads: CASSLTGGSYNEQFF. In DNA, the CDR3 is TGCGCCAGCAGCTTAACGGGGGGCTCCTACAATGAGCAGTTCTTC. The chain is built from TRBV5-1 and TRBJ2-1, with 7 bases that match TRBD2. The junction had 2 bases not matched to a gene; V was cut back by 2 bases and J by 0 bases. CDR1 and CDR2 from the germline V gene are SGHRS and YFSETQ. The CDR3 is 15 amino acids.

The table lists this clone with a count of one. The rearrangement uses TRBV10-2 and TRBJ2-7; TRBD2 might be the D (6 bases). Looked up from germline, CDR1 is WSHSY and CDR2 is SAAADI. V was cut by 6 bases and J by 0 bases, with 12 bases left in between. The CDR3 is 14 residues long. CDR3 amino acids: CASRRDLSSYEQYF. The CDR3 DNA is TGCGCCAGCAGGCGGGACCTTAGCTCCTACGAGCAGTACTTC.

Here the CDR3 reads CASSSRQGADTQYF. The CDR3 DNA reads TGTGCCAGCAGTTCCAGACAGGGGGCAGATACGCAGTATTTT. The chain combines TRBV7-9 with TRBJ2-3, with 9 bases fitting TRBD1. Germline V gene sequence: CDR1 SEHNR, CDR2 FQNEAQ (reference sequence). The J segment lost 4 bases and the V segment lost 6 bases, leaving 5 bases of the junction unmatched. The CDR3 is 14 amino acids. Variable domain in full (rest from reference TRBV7-9 and TRBJ2-3): DTGVSQNPRHKITKRGQNVTFRCDPISEHNRLYWYRQTLGQGPEFLTYFQNEAQLEKSRLLSDRFSAERPKGSFSTLEIQRTEQGDSAMYLCASSSRQGADTQYFGPGTRLTVL.

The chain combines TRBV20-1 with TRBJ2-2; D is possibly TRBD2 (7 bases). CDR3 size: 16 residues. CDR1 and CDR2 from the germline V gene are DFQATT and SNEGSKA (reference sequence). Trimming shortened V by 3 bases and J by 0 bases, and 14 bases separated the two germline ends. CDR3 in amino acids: CSASRGGTPNTGELFF. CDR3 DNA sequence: TGCAGTGCTAGTCGCGGGGGCACACCGAACACCGGGGAGCTGTTTTTT.

The CDR3 DNA is TGCGCCAGCAGCCAATTAGACGGGAAAAACACTGAAGCTTTCTTT. It translates to CASSQLDGKNTEAFF. The chain recombines TRBV4-1 with TRBJ1-1; D is undetermined. The germline gives CDR1 MGHRA, CDR2 YSYEKL. Trimming shortened V by 2 bases and J by 2 bases, and 12 bases separated the two germline ends. The CDR3 spans 15 residues.

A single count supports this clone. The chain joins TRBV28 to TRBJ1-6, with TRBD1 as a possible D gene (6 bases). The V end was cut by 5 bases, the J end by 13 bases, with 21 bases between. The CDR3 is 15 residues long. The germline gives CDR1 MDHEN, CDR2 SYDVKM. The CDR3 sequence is CASSGPSGQDTPLHF. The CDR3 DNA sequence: TGTGCCAGCAGTGGACCCTCGGGACAAGATACCCCCCTCCACTTT.

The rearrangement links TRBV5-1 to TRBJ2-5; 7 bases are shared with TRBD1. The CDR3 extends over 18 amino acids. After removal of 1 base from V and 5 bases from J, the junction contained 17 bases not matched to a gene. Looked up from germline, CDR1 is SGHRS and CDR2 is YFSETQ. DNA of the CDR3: TGCGCCAGCAGCTTGAACCCCATCTGGACAGGAATGAGGGAGACCCAGTACTTC. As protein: CASSLNPIWTGMRETQYF.

The DNA for the CDR3 is TGTGCCAGCTCACCACCGTCGCCAGGGGTGAATTTAGCTGAAGCTTTCTTT. Translation gives CASSPPSPGVNLAEAFF. The chain joins TRBV18 to TRBJ1-1; possible D gene TRBD1, 6 bases. Trimming took 0 bases from V and 6 from J, leaving 20 bases between them. Germline loops: CDR1 KGHSH, CDR2 LQKENI. This CDR3 region has 17 residues.

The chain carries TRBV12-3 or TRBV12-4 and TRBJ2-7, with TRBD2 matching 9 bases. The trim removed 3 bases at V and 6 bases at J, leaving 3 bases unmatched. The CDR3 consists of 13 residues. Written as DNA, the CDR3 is TGTGCCAGCAGTTTGGCGACTAGCGGCGAGCAGTACTTC. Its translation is CASSLATSGEQYF.

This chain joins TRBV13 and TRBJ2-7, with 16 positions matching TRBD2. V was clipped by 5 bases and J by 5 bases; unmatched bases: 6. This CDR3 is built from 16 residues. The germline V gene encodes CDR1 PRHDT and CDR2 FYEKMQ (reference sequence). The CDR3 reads CASSAGLAGGGHEQYF. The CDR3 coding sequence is TGTGCCAGCAGCGCGGGACTAGCGGGGGGGGGCCACGAGCAGTACTTC. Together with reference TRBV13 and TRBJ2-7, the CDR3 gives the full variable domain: AAGVIQSPRHLIKEKRETATLKCYPIPRHDTVYWYQQGPGQDPQFLISFYEKMQSDKGSIPDRFSAQQFSDYHSELNMSSLELGDSALYFCASSAGLAGGGHEQYFGPGTRLTVT.

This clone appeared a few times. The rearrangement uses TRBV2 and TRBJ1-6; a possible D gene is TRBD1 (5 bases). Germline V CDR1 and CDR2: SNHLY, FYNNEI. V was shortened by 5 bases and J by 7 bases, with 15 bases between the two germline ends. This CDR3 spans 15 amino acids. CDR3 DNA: TGTGCCAGCAGTTGGGAGGGGCTAGGCAATTCACCCCTCCACTTT. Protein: CASSWEGLGNSPLHF.